This T cell receptor beta chain was identified in a study of OX40 agonist ivuxolimab in advanced cancers. Method: immunoSEQ multiplex PCR; TCRdb's copy keeps in-frame clones and lacks some. This table holds roughly 110,000 clones, around 90% found once. General study results and limits: At 0.1-3.0 mg/kg, partial responders had clonal expansion among the lowest observed. It was not determined which antigens were specifically recognized by the peripheral T cells that had undergone clonal expansion. Relative to CD4+, CD8+ T cells held more expanded clones on average.

As regards this clone: The antigen remains undetermined.

This CDR3 spans 15 amino acids. Per the germline V gene, CDR1 is KGHSH and CDR2 is LQKENI. V trimming: 3 bases; J trimming: 0 bases; junction bases outside the gene matches: 4. The receptor comes from an adult with an advanced solid tumor such as melanoma, head and neck, liver or kidney cancer. Sequenced here: CD4+ or CD8+ T cells sorted from blood, sampled in a trial of the OX40 agonist ivuxolimab. This chain joins TRBV18 and TRBJ1-1; 7 nucleotides line up with TRBD1. The CDR3 region is CASSPGTAMNTEAFF. The CDR3 nucleotides read TGTGCCAGCTCACCGGGGACAGCTATGAACACTGAAGCTTTCTTT.